These 32 T cell receptor beta chains came from one sample sequenced in a study of blood T cell repertoires in COVID-19. The repertoire was sequenced with immunoSEQ multiplex PCR; TCRdb's copy has only in-frame clones and lacks some. The data contain roughly 80,000 clones, 84% of them singletons. The sequenced sample consisted of peripheral blood. Source of these receptors: a human donor in a cohort sampled during active COVID-19.

J is TRBJ2-5 and V is TRBV7-9; TRBD2 aligns across 15 bases. This CDR3 is built from 17 residues. CDR1 is SEHNR and CDR2 is FQNEAQ in the germline V gene (reference sequence). V shed 5 bases and J 1 base; nucleotides not matched to a gene: 5. CDR3 in DNA: TGTGCCAGCAGCGCAGGACTAGCGGGGGGGACCCAAGAGACCCAGTACTTC. Residues: CASSAGLAGGTQETQYF.

This chain uses TRBV4-1 with TRBJ2-7; D perhaps matches TRBD1 (5 bases). Germline CDR1 is MGHRA and CDR2 is YSYEKL. The length of the CDR3 is 14 residues. V lost 1 base and J 6 bases, leaving 13 bases between the germline ends. Here the CDR3 DNA reads TGCGCCAGCAGCCAAGCAGGATGGGGCGGCGAGCAGTACTTC. The encoded protein is CASSQAGWGGEQYF.

V is TRBV12-3 or TRBV12-4 and J is TRBJ1-6, with 7 positions matching TRBD1. The CDR3 totals 12 residues. V shed 4 bases and J 13 bases; nucleotides not matched to a gene: 4. This CDR3 is CASSSTGSPLHF. CDR3 bases: TGTGCCAGCAGTTCGACAGGGTCGCCCCTCCACTTT.

The chain has TRBV5-1 and TRBJ2-2, with a weak D call TRBD2 (5 bases). Per the germline V gene, CDR1 is SGHRS and CDR2 is YFSETQ. The CDR3 consists of 15 residues. Trimming stripped 0 bases from V and 5 bases from J, with 11 bases between. Here the CDR3 DNA reads TGCGCCAGCAGCTTGGGGCCCACGGGGACCGGGGAGCTGTTTTTT. Translated, it gives CASSLGPTGTGELFF.

The sample holds a few counts of this clone. The chain joins TRBV19 to TRBJ2-7; 12 bases match TRBD2. The CDR3 consists of 18 residues. CDR1 and CDR2 (germline): LNHDA, SQIVND (reference sequence). Trimming at V came to 7 bases and at J to 7 bases, leaving 20 bases not matched to a gene. The CDR3: CASNLLAGGPGANLEQYF. Written as DNA, the CDR3 is TGTGCCAGTAATCTTCTAGCGGGAGGGCCGGGCGCGAATCTTGAGCAGTACTTC. The full variable domain, completed using reference TRBV19 and TRBJ2-7, is DGGITQSPKYLFRKEGQNVTLSCEQNLNHDAMYWYRQDPGQGLRLIYYSQIVNDFQKGDIAEGYSVSREKKESFPLTVTSAQKNPTAFYLCASNLLAGGPGANLEQYFGPGTRLTVT.

V usage is TRBV2 and J usage is TRBJ2-2; D possibly corresponds to TRBD1 (6 bases). This CDR3 contains 18 residues. The V gene lost 0 bases and the J gene lost 4 bases, with 18 bases spanning the gap. Germline V gene lookup returns CDR1 SNHLY and CDR2 FYNNEI. CDR3 region: CASSEAWGRTTSTGELFF. The CDR3 region has the DNA TGTGCCAGCAGTGAAGCCTGGGGGCGGACAACTTCCACCGGGGAGCTGTTTTTT.

The table lists this clone with a few counts. The V gene is TRBV28, the J gene TRBJ1-5, with 10 nucleotides matching TRBD1. The CDR3 is 14 residues long. CDR1 and CDR2 (germline): MDHEN, SYDVKM. Germline trimming cut 5 bases from V and 5 bases from J; bases unmatched to any gene: 3. In DNA, the CDR3 is TGTGCCAGCAGTCCGACAGGGGGCGATCAGCCCCAGCATTTT. Protein sequence: CASSPTGGDQPQHF.

V gene TRBV11-2 combines with J gene TRBJ2-3; no clear D. The CDR3 sequence is 15 residues long. Trimming left V 0 bases short and J 1 base short, with 8 bases between. Germline V gives CDR1 SGHAT, CDR2 FQNNGV. The CDR3 region has the DNA TGTGCCAGCAGCTTAGAGGTTGAGGGCACAGATACGCAGTATTTT. As protein: CASSLEVEGTDTQYF.

This sequence joins TRBV6-5 and TRBJ1-3, with a tentative D call TRBD1 (6 bases). Per germline, CDR1 MNHEY and CDR2 SVGAGI. The CDR3 extends over 14 amino acids. Trimming pared 5 bases from V and 4 bases from J, leaving 12 bases between. CDR3 region: CASSREGVGNTIYF. The CDR3 coding sequence is TGTGCCAGCAGTCGTGAGGGGGTCGGAAACACCATATATTTT.

The chain couples TRBV5-1 to TRBJ1-2; D is perhaps TRBD1 (6 bases). CDR3 length: 16 residues. Germline assignment: CDR1 SGHRS and CDR2 YFSETQ. Trimming took 4 bases from V and 2 from J, leaving 18 bases between them. As DNA, the CDR3 is TGCGCCAGCAGCCCCGGCGCAAGGGACACCAACTATGGCTACACCTTC. Its translation is CASSPGARDTNYGYTF.

This clone was counted only a few times. V is TRBV7-9 and J is TRBJ1-1; 9 bases line up with TRBD1. This CDR3 is built from 17 residues. V gave up 5 bases and J gave up 1 base; unmatched junction bases: 11. In germline, CDR1 is SEHNR, CDR2 FQNEAQ (reference sequence). The CDR3 coding sequence is TGTGCCAGCAGCCCTAGCCCGGGGACAGGGCCGAACACTGAAGCTTTCTTT. It translates to CASSPSPGTGPNTEAFF.

J is TRBJ2-2 and V is TRBV5-4; 9 nucleotides match TRBD1. This CDR3 region has 15 residues. Germline-derived CDR1 and CDR2 are SGHNT and YYREEE (reference sequence). The V segment lost 0 bases and the J segment 5 bases; nucleotides outside the gene matches: 2. This CDR3 reads CASSLGQGETGELFF. DNA for the CDR3: TGTGCCAGCAGCTTGGGACAGGGGGAAACCGGGGAGCTGTTTTTT.

The chain couples TRBV29-1 to TRBJ2-5, with 7 bases fitting TRBD1. Germline CDR1 and CDR2: SQVTM and ANQGSEA. This CDR3 is 12 amino acids long. The ends lost 7 bases at V and 4 bases at J; junction bases unmatched: 6. As DNA, the CDR3 is TGCAGCGCTAGACAGGGTTTAGAGACCCAGTACTTC. Amino acid sequence: CSARQGLETQYF.

The rearrangement links TRBV2 to TRBJ2-5; 7 positions match TRBD1. CDR1 is SNHLY, CDR2 FYNNEI, per germline. The CDR3 runs to 13 residues. The junction had 1 base not matched to a gene; V was cut back by 4 bases and J by 2 bases. The CDR3 sequence: CASSGDRQETQYF. The CDR3 DNA follows: TGTGCCAGCAGTGGGGACAGACAAGAGACCCAGTACTTC.

The rearrangement links TRBV11-2 to TRBJ2-7; 8 bases are a match to TRBD1. From germline, CDR1 is SGHAT and CDR2 FQNNGV. The CDR3 runs 15 residues. V lost 5 bases, J lost 3 bases, and 9 bases stayed unmatched. The CDR3 region has the DNA TGTGCCAGCAGCCCTATCCGGACAGGGCACTACGAGCAGTACTTC. Its protein is CASSPIRTGHYEQYF. Supplemented by reference TRBV11-2 and TRBJ2-7, the full variable domain reads EAGVAQSPRYKIIEKRQSVAFWCNPISGHATLYWYQQILGQGPKLLIQFQNNGVVDDSQLPKDRFSAERLKGVDSTLKIQPAKLEDSAVYLCASSPIRTGHYEQYFGPGTRLTVT.

The chain uses TRBV6-5 and TRBJ2-5; D possibly corresponds to TRBD2 (5 bases). V lost 8 bases and J lost 4, with 14 bases in between. CDR1 is MNHEY, CDR2 SVGAGI, per germline. The CDR3 covers 13 residues. CDR3 coding DNA: TGTGCCAGCCCGGGAAAGCGGAGAGAGACCCAGTACTTC. Translated, it gives CASPGKRRETQYF.

This clone showed up just a few times. V and J are TRBV10-1 and TRBJ1-2, with TRBD1 as a possible D gene (5 bases). V lost 7 bases to trimming and J lost 3 bases, with 9 bases between them. Germline CDR1 WNHNN, CDR2 SYGVQD (reference sequence). The length of the CDR3 is 12 residues. CDR3 loop: CASTGRDYGYTF. The CDR3, as DNA: TGCGCCAGCACGGGCAGGGACTATGGCTACACCTTC.

The chain has TRBV6-1 and TRBJ2-7, with TRBD1 matching over 8 bases. The CDR3 loop spans 12 amino acids. Germline CDR1 reads MNHNS; CDR2 reads SASEGT. The junction had 6 bases not matched to a gene; V was cut back by 2 bases and J by 12 bases. The DNA of the CDR3 is TGTGCCAGCAGTGAACGTACAGGGGGAGCGTACTTC. This encodes CASSERTGGAYF.

The rearrangement uses TRBV28 and TRBJ1-5; 8 positions agree with TRBD1. Trimming removed 5 bases from V and 6 bases from J; junction bases left unmatched: 9. This CDR3 contains 15 residues. Germline V lookup: CDR1 MDHEN, CDR2 SYDVKM. The CDR3 spells CASSNAQGAGQPQHF. The CDR3, as DNA: TGTGCCAGCAGTAACGCGCAGGGGGCGGGTCAGCCCCAGCATTTT. Combining the CDR3 with reference TRBV28 and TRBJ1-5 gives the whole variable domain DVKVTQSSRYLVKRTGEKVFLECVQDMDHENMFWYRQDPGLGLRLIYFSYDVKMKEKGDIPEGYSVSREKKERFSLILESASTNQTSMYLCASSNAQGAGQPQHFGDGTRLSIL.

The chain uses TRBV5-4 and TRBJ2-5, with TRBD2 matching over 7 bases. Germline CDR1 reads SGHNT; CDR2 reads YYREEE (reference sequence). There are 13 residues in the CDR3. V lost 1 base and J lost 7; bases outside the gene matches: 4. The CDR3 DNA reads as TGTGCCAGCAGCTTGATTCCTAGCGGGACCCAGTACTTC. This encodes CASSLIPSGTQYF. Full variable domain (missing parts from reference TRBV5-4 and TRBJ2-5): ETGVTQSPTHLIKTRGQQVTLRCSSQSGHNTVSWYQQALGQGPQFIFQYYREEENGRGNFPPRFSGLQFPNYSSELNVNALELDDSALYLCASSLIPSGTQYFGPGTRLLVL.

The rearrangement uses TRBV7-9 and TRBJ1-1; D uncertain. The germline V and J ends were trimmed by 4 bases and 1 base, with 7 bases remaining between them. This CDR3 is built from 13 residues. In germline, CDR1 is SEHNR, CDR2 FQNEAQ (reference sequence). CDR3 nucleotide sequence: TGTGCCAGCAGCTCCCCCGGGAACACTGAAGCTTTCTTT. Translated, it gives CASSSPGNTEAFF.

The V gene is TRBV28, the J gene TRBJ1-2; 7 bases are shared with TRBD1. Germline V CDR1 and CDR2: MDHEN, SYDVKM. This CDR3 is built from 15 residues. V shed 4 bases, J shed 4 bases, and the junction held 9 bases outside the gene matches. The CDR3 DNA sequence: TGTGCCAGCAGTTCGGTTAAGGGGGCTGGCTATGGCTACACCTTC. This gives the protein CASSSVKGAGYGYTF.

This clone was seen only once. The V gene is TRBV7-2, the J gene TRBJ2-7; 9 nucleotides line up with TRBD2. Germline V CDR1 and CDR2: SGHTA, FQGNSA. The CDR3 spans 15 residues. V dropped 5 bases and J dropped 4; count of bases not matched to a gene: 9. The DNA for the CDR3 is TGTGCCAGCAGCCTCGGTGCTAGCGGGGCATACGAGCAGTACTTC. Protein sequence: CASSLGASGAYEQYF.

The V call is TRBV5-4, the J call TRBJ2-1; TRBD1 agrees at 7 bases. J gave up 7 bases and V 3 bases, and 7 bases lay outside the gene matches. The CDR3 covers 14 residues. Germline lookup yields CDR1 SGHNT and CDR2 YYREEE (reference sequence). DNA of the CDR3: TGTGCCAGCAGCTCCGGGACAGAAGGGAATGAGCAGTTCTTC. Translation: CASSSGTEGNEQFF.

The chain joins TRBV11-3 to TRBJ2-2; 9 nucleotides line up with TRBD1. CDR3 length equals 14 residues. CDR1 and CDR2 from the germline V gene are SGHNT and YENEEA. J gave up 7 bases and V 5 bases, and 5 bases lay outside the gene matches. CDR3 coding DNA: TGTGCCAGCAGCCCGGGACAGGGTGGCGGGGAGCTGTTTTTT. This codes for CASSPGQGGGELFF.

V is TRBV7-3 and J is TRBJ1-1, with D perhaps TRBD1 (5 bases). V dropped 6 bases and J dropped 3 bases, with 11 bases sitting between them. Germline values: CDR1 SGHTA, CDR2 FQGTGA. The CDR3 loop spans 13 amino acids. The CDR3 DNA follows: TGTGCCAGCAGACGGACAAGAGACACTGAAGCTTTCTTT. It encodes CASRRTRDTEAFF.

The chain couples TRBV7-2 to TRBJ2-1, with D tentatively TRBD2 (6 bases). The CDR3 has 14 residues. Trimming removed 5 bases from V and 7 bases from J, with 15 bases in between. In germline, CDR1 is SGHTA, CDR2 FQGNSA. CDR3: CASSLPDRGNEQFF. The DNA for the CDR3 is TGTGCCAGCAGCCTCCCCGACCGGGGGAATGAGCAGTTCTTC.

The V gene is TRBV7-3, the J gene TRBJ2-5; D perhaps matches TRBD1 (5 bases). Germline values: CDR1 SGHTA, CDR2 FQGTGA. This CDR3 has 15 amino acids. The germline V and J ends were trimmed by 1 base and 5 bases, with 14 bases remaining between them. The CDR3 protein is CASSLNGRERETQYF. The CDR3 coding sequence is TGTGCCAGCAGCTTAAACGGCAGGGAACGCGAGACCCAGTACTTC.

V usage is TRBV28 and J usage is TRBJ1-5; possibly TRBD1 for D (5 bases). CDR1 MDHEN and CDR2 SYDVKM come from the germline V gene. There are 14 residues in the CDR3. Trimming removed 6 bases at V and 5 bases at J, with 14 bases between. CDR3 sequence: CASRPGGGDQPQHF. DNA of the CDR3: TGTGCCAGCAGGCCCGGGGGAGGGGATCAGCCCCAGCATTTT.

The chain is built from TRBV5-1 and TRBJ2-1, with TRBD2 identical over 7 bases. CDR3 size: 16 residues. Unmatched junction bases numbered 3, after V lost 0 bases and J lost 0 bases. CDR1 and CDR2 (germline): SGHRS, YFSETQ. The CDR3 nucleotides read TGCGCCAGCAGCTTGGGCCGGACTAGCTCCTACAATGAGCAGTTCTTC. It codes for CASSLGRTSSYNEQFF.

The sample holds one count of this clone. The V gene is TRBV29-1, the J gene TRBJ2-1; 15 nucleotides match TRBD2. The junction had 8 bases not matched to a gene; V was cut back by 4 bases and J by 10 bases. In germline, CDR1 is SQVTM, CDR2 ANQGSEA. The CDR3 spans 15 residues. The CDR3 is CSVGRGLAGGPEQFF. The CDR3 DNA is TGCAGCGTTGGGCGGGGACTAGCGGGAGGCCCCGAGCAGTTCTTC.

This sequence joins TRBV5-6 and TRBJ1-3, with 10 nucleotides matching TRBD1. Germline CDR1 is SGHDT and CDR2 is YYEEEE. This CDR3 is 14 amino acids long. J gave up 4 bases and V 5 bases, and 3 bases lay outside the gene matches. The CDR3 DNA reads TGTGCCAGCAGACGGGGACAGGGGGGAAACACCATATATTTT. Its translation: CASRRGQGGNTIYF.